This T cell receptor (beta chain) was profiled in a study of shared clonotypes between healthy human individuals. General study findings and limits: Larger estimated richness was generally seen in naive subsets than in memory subsets. Roughly 5% of naive CD4 clonotypes were common to several donors.

Concerning this clone: The antigen remains undetermined.

Per the authors' pipeline: ImmunoSEQ yielded junction-only sequences lacking quality scores, so filtering differed. This table comes from immunoSEQ multiplex PCR, and its TCRdb copy is limited to in-frame clones, with some not included. V and J calls and clone size come straight from that table; D and trimming were deduced from the DNA. The repertoire holds around 100,000 clones, with about 67% as singletons. The TCR was taken from a woman aged 30 to 39 in good health. The sequencing input was memory CD8+ T cells sorted from blood. Subset denoted: CD45RO+ cells pooled with CCR7-negative TemRA cells.

The CDR3 DNA reads TGTGCCAGCAGTGAAGGGGGCAGCCCAGACACAGATACGCAGTATTTT. Translation: CASSEGGSPDTDTQYF. The chain joins TRBV25-1 to TRBJ2-3, with D perhaps matching TRBD1 (6 bases). The CDR3 extends over 16 amino acids. Germline CDR1 reads MGHDK; CDR2 reads SYGVNS. The germline V and J ends were trimmed by 2 bases and 2 bases, with 14 bases remaining between them.